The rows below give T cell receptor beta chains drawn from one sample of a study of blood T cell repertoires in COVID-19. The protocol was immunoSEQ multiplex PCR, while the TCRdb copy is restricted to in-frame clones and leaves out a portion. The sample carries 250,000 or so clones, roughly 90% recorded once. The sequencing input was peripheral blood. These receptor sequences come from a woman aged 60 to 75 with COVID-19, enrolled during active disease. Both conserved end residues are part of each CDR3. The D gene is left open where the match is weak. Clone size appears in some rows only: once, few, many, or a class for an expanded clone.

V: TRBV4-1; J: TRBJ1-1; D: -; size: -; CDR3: CASSLSRGGSWNTEAFF; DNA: TGCGCCAGCAGCCTATCCCGGGGAGGAAGTTGGAACACTGAAGCTTTCTTT
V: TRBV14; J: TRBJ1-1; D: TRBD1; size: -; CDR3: CASSQDISTGRVRTEAFF; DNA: TGTGCCAGCAGCCAAGATATTTCGACAGGGCGGGTGCGCACTGAAGCTTTCTTT
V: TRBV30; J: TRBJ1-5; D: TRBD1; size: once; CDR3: CAYQGAGGRQPQHF; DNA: TGTGCCTACCAGGGGGCAGGGGGAAGACAGCCCCAGCATTTT
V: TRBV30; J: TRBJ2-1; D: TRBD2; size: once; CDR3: CAWSSGGDNEQFF; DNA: TGTGCCTGGAGTAGCGGGGGGGACAATGAGCAGTTCTTC
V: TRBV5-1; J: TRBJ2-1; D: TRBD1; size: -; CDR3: CASSLGVQGASYNEQFF; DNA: TGCGCCAGCAGCTTGGGGGTACAGGGGGCGTCCTACAATGAGCAGTTCTTC
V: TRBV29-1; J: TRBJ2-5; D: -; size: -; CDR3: CSVDLYGETQYF; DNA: TGCAGCGTTGATCTTTACGGGGAGACCCAGTACTTC
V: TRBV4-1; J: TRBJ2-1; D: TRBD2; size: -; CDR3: CASSPGLAGAGGFNEQFF; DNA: TGCGCCAGCAGCCCGGGACTAGCGGGGGCAGGAGGTTTCAATGAGCAGTTCTTC
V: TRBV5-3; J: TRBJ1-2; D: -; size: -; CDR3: CARTAGPYGYTF; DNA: TGTGCCAGAACCGCGGGTCCTTATGGCTACACCTTC
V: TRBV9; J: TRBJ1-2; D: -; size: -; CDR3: CASSVEGVTNYGYTF; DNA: TGTGCCAGCAGCGTAGAGGGAGTTACTAACTATGGCTACACCTTC
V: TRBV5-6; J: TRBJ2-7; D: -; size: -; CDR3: CASSWGHGYEQYF; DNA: TGTGCCAGCAGCTGGGGACATGGCTACGAGCAGTACTTC
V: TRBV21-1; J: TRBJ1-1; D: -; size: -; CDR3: CASSKDRRPLPLF; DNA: TGTGCCAGCAGCAAGGACAGAAGGCCCCTCCCTCTCTTT
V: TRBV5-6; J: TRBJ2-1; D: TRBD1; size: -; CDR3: CASRTGTGVGNEQFF; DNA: TGTGCCAGCAGGACCGGGACAGGGGTGGGCAATGAGCAGTTCTTC
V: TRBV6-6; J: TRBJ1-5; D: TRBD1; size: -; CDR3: CASSYPGGSNQPQHF; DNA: TGTGCCAGCAGTTACCCAGGGGGGAGCAATCAGCCCCAGCATTTT
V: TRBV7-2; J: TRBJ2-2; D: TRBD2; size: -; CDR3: CASSARRTSGAGELFF; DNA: TGTGCCAGCAGCGCAAGACGGACTAGCGGGGCCGGGGAGCTGTTTTTT
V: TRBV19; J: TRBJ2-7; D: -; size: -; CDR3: CASSGGSYEQYF; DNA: TGTGCCAGTAGTGGGGGGTCCTACGAGCAGTACTTC
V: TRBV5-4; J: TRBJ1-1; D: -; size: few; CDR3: CASSLEGRRGTEAFF; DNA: TGTGCCAGCAGTCTTGAGGGCCGCAGGGGCACTGAAGCTTTCTTT
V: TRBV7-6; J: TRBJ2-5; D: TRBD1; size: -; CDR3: CASSIQGVRETQYF; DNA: TGTGCCAGCAGCATACAGGGGGTGAGAGAGACCCAGTACTTC
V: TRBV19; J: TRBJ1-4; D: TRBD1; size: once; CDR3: CASSMGTGGDQKNEKLFF; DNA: TGTGCCAGTAGTATGGGTACAGGGGGGGATCAGAAGAATGAAAAACTGTTTTTT
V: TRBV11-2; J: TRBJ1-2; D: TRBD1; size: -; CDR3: CASSSGQGRYYGYTF; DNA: TGTGCCAGCAGCTCAGGACAGGGCCGCTACTATGGCTACACCTTC
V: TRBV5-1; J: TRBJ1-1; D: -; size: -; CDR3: CASSYLNSANTEAFF; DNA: TGCGCCAGCAGCTACCTGAACAGTGCGAACACTGAAGCTTTCTTT
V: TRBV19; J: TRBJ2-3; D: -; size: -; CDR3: CASSPDTGTPSTDTQYF; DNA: TGTGCCAGTAGTCCTGATACCGGGACACCTAGCACAGATACGCAGTATTTT
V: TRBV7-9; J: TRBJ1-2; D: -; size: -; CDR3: CASTPRGNTAGGYTF; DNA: TGTGCCAGCACCCCGCGGGGGAATACAGCGGGAGGCTACACCTTC
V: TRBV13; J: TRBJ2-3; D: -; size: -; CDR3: CASSRTSTDTQYF; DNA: TGTGCCAGCAGTCGTACTAGCACAGATACGCAGTATTTT
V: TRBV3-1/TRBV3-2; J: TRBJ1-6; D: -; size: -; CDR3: CASKNVGLTGAGSPLHF; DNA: TGTGCCAGCAAAAATGTCGGGTTGACTGGGGCCGGATCACCCCTCCACTTT
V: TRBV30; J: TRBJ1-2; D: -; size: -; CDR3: CAWNLGGANYGYTF; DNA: TGTGCCTGGAACCTGGGGGGGGCGAACTATGGCTACACCTTC
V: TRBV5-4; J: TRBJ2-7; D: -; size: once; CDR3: CASSTTRNSYEQYF; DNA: TGTGCCAGCAGCACCACCAGGAACTCCTACGAGCAGTACTTC
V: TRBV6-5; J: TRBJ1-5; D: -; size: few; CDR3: CASSYSRRSNQPQHF; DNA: TGTGCCAGCAGTTACTCGCGCCGGAGCAATCAGCCCCAGCATTTT